Here is one T cell receptor (beta chain) with its context. Antigen: not known. The data originate from a study of T cell repertoires in cytomegalovirus infection. Study-level background: A matching HLA type, together with CMV infection, was signaled by public TCR beta signatures. Study-level results: The cumulative frequency of public TCR beta families distinguished individuals who carried CMV together with the relevant HLA. Predominance within the ex vivo response was attributable to HLA-C-restricted CMV-specific TCR beta clonotypes.

Each CDR3 protein is one row after TCRdb ran MiXCR on the reads. The data hold approximately 73,000 distinct CDR3 sequences, with 35% to 50% observed a single time. Trimming pared 4 bases from V and 5 bases from J, leaving 3 bases between. CDR1 DFQATT and CDR2 SNEGSKA come from the germline V gene (reference sequence). The CDR3 is 10 amino acids. Sequenced material: CD8+ T cells from cultured PBMCs, taken from culture after CMV antigen stimulation. The rearrangement links TRBV20-1 to TRBJ2-1; D unresolved. This clonotype originated in a human donor in good health (CMV status not recorded). Some clones in this sample may be carry-over from other donors' samples. The CDR3 region has the DNA TGCAGTGCTACCGACAATGAGCAGTTCTTC. It yields the protein CSATDNEQFF.